The 14 T cell receptor beta chains listed next were all sequenced from one sample in a study of T cells in Graves' hyperthyroidism and ophthalmopathy. Researchers took RNA transcripts and amplified the TCR beta CDR3 regions from them. RT-PCR in the first round (using the HTBI primer set) targeted the TCR CDR3. TCRdb ran MiXCR on the multiplex PCR reads and lists one entry per CDR3 protein. The sample has 600,000 to 900,000 distinct CDR3 sequences; over 15% are singletons. Sequencing was performed on blood. These TCRs come from a man between 18 and 35 years old with Graves' hyperthyroidism.

A single count supports this clonotype. The gene calls are TRBV4-1 and TRBJ2-4; TRBD2 matches at 8 bases. The CDR3 has 16 amino acids. V gave up 0 bases and J gave up 10 bases; unmatched junction bases: 11. Germline V CDR1 and CDR2: MGHRA, YSYEKL. The CDR3 protein is CASSQDPSGGRQIQYF. The DNA for the CDR3 is TGCGCCAGCAGCCAAGATCCGAGCGGGGGTCGCCAGATTCAGTACTTC.

This clonotype was detected many times. The chain employs TRBV28 and TRBJ2-7; 11 bases are shared with TRBD2. Germline CDR1 MDHEN, CDR2 SYDVKM. V was clipped by 5 bases and J by 5 bases; unmatched bases: 11. This CDR3 spans 16 amino acids. DNA for the CDR3: TGTGCCAGCAGTCCTGGAGAACTAGCGGGAGCGGACGAGCAGTACTTC. Amino acids: CASSPGELAGADEQYF.

The genes are TRBV30 and TRBJ1-2; D is unresolved. V shed 3 bases and J shed 3 bases, with 11 bases lying between them. The germline gives CDR1 GTSNPN, CDR2 SVGIG (reference sequence). The CDR3 is made up of 13 amino acids. The CDR3 DNA is TGTGCCTGGAGCGCGGAGGTGGACTATGGCTACACCTTC. Its protein is CAWSAEVDYGYTF.

This chain links TRBV6-2 or TRBV6-3 with TRBJ2-1; 12 positions match TRBD2. CDR3 length: 14 residues. The V and J ends lost 6 bases and 8 bases, in that order; junction bases with no gene match: 5. Per germline, CDR1 MNHEY and CDR2 SVGEGT. CDR3 DNA: TGTGCCAGCAGAAGGACTAGCGGGACGTATGAGCAGTTCTTC. The encoded protein is CASRRTSGTYEQFF.

This clonotype was seen many times. The CDR3 sequence: CASSSDSPTAEAFF. DNA for the CDR3: TGTGCCAGCAGTTCGGACAGCCCAACGGCCGAAGCTTTCTTT. The gene calls are TRBV6-2 or TRBV6-3 and TRBJ1-1, with D perhaps TRBD1 (6 bases). Deletions cut 4 bases from V and 8 bases from J, with 17 bases between. This CDR3 comprises 14 residues. Germline V gene lookup returns CDR1 MNHEY and CDR2 SVGEGT.

This clonotype occurred many times. The rearrangement joins TRBV7-6 to TRBJ2-7; 13 nucleotides match TRBD2. The CDR3 is 16 amino acids. The germline V gene encodes CDR1 SGHVS and CDR2 FNYEAQ. V lost 1 base and J lost 4; bases outside the gene matches: 4. The CDR3 sequence: CASSLGRLAGGYEQYF. CDR3 in DNA: TGTGCCAGCAGCTTAGGTCGACTAGCGGGAGGTTACGAGCAGTACTTC.

This clonotype was counted once. V is TRBV12-5 and J is TRBJ2-1, with TRBD1 matching 10 bases. Trimming at V came to 0 bases and at J to 0 bases, leaving 2 bases not matched to a gene. CDR3 length: 17 amino acids. The germline gives CDR1 LGHNT, CDR2 FRNRAP. CDR3 sequence reads: CASGLVRTGGSYNEQFF. The CDR3 DNA sequence: TGTGCTAGTGGTTTGGTCCGGACAGGGGGCTCCTACAATGAGCAGTTCTTC.

The gene calls are TRBV5-5 and TRBJ1-1, with no clear D. Per germline, CDR1 SGHKS and CDR2 YYEKEE (reference sequence). The CDR3 length is 14 residues. V lost 1 base and J 5 bases, leaving 12 bases between the germline ends. CDR3 sequence reads: CASSLKGWGTEAFF. CDR3 sequence (DNA): TGTGCCAGCAGCTTGAAGGGATGGGGAACTGAAGCTTTCTTT.

This clonotype was counted many times. The V gene is TRBV7-9, the J gene TRBJ2-3; TRBD2 agrees at 12 bases. This CDR3 has 14 amino acids. The junction had 1 base not matched to a gene; V was cut back by 4 bases and J by 5 bases. Germline V lookup: CDR1 SEHNR, CDR2 FQNEAQ (reference sequence). The CDR3 here is CASSSGLAGDTQYF. The CDR3 region has the DNA TGTGCCAGCAGCTCGGGACTAGCGGGAGATACGCAGTATTTT.

The rearrangement links TRBV7-6 to TRBJ2-2; D ambiguous. There are 17 residues in the CDR3. The germline V and J ends were trimmed by 1 base and 6 bases, with 18 bases remaining between them. The germline V gene encodes CDR1 SGHVS and CDR2 FNYEAQ. The CDR3 DNA is TGTGCCAGCAGCTTAGTGCCTGACACAGAAACCGCCGGGGAGCTGTTTTTT. Translating it yields CASSLVPDTETAGELFF. Together with reference TRBV7-6 and TRBJ2-2, the CDR3 gives the full variable domain: GAGVSQSPRYKVTKRGQDVALRCDPISGHVSLYWYRQALGQGPEFLTYFNYEAQQDKSGLPNDRFSAERPEGSISTLTIQRTEQRDSAMYRCASSLVPDTETAGELFFGEGSRLTVL.

The chain recombines TRBV15 with TRBJ2-1; no clear D. From germline, CDR1 is LNHNV and CDR2 YYDKDF (reference sequence). V was cut by 3 bases and J by 0 bases, with 9 bases left in between. The CDR3 extends over 15 amino acids. CDR3 sequence reads: CATSSFPSSYNEQFF. The CDR3 DNA follows: TGTGCCACCAGCAGCTTCCCGAGCTCCTACAATGAGCAGTTCTTC.

This chain uses TRBV2 with TRBJ2-1; 11 nucleotides line up with TRBD2. The CDR3 is 16 residues long. In germline, CDR1 is SNHLY, CDR2 FYNNEI. V lost 8 bases and J lost 13; bases outside the gene matches: 19. CDR3 in DNA: TGTGCCAGCGTTCGAATAGCGGGAGGGCCCCCTTTATCTCAGTTCTTC. Its protein is CASVRIAGGPPLSQFF.

The sample holds a few counts of this clonotype. This chain connects TRBV6-5 to TRBJ2-1; D is tentatively TRBD1 or TRBD2 (7 bases each). Germline assignment: CDR1 MNHEY and CDR2 SVGAGI. This CDR3 has 14 residues. The V end was cut by 4 bases, the J end by 6 bases, with 13 bases between. The chain's CDR3 is CASSSQGGPNEQFF. The CDR3 DNA is TGTGCCAGCAGTTCCCAGGGGGGGCCCAATGAGCAGTTCTTC.

This sequence joins TRBV29-1 and TRBJ2-7; 12 bases map to TRBD1. V dropped 0 bases and J dropped 7; count of bases not matched to a gene: 7. The CDR3 contains 15 residues. Per the germline V gene, CDR1 is SQVTM and CDR2 is ANQGSEA. The CDR3 sequence is CSVEDTGTGGWEQYF. DNA of the CDR3: TGCAGCGTTGAAGACACCGGGACAGGGGGCTGGGAGCAGTACTTC.